This T cell receptor (beta chain) emerged from a study of OX40 agonist ivuxolimab in advanced cancers. About the study: Ivuxolimab was administered intravenously to patients at 0.01 to 10 mg/kg every 2 weeks. Partial responses were achieved by three patients, one with hepatocellular carcinoma and two with cutaneous melanoma. Study results and caveats: Antigen specificity was not determined for the expanded peripheral T cells. At 0.1 to 3.0 mg/kg, clonal expansion of CD4+ and CD8+ blood T cells had occurred by week 6.

Comments on this clone: The antigen is undetermined.

Trimming pared 2 bases from V and 2 bases from J, leaving 10 bases between. This CDR3 has 15 amino acids. The germline gives CDR1 LNHDA, CDR2 SQIVND (reference sequence). The protocol was immunoSEQ multiplex PCR, while the TCRdb copy is restricted to in-frame clones and leaves out a portion. The table records fewer than 85,000 clones, 60% to 80% of them present only once. Material: CD4+ or CD8+ T cells sorted from blood, obtained in a trial of the OX40 agonist ivuxolimab. The rearrangement links TRBV19 to TRBJ2-1; perhaps TRBD2 as D (6 bases). The TCR sequence derives from an adult with an advanced solid tumor such as melanoma, head and neck, liver or kidney cancer. The CDR3 is CASSISGEPYNEQFF. In DNA, the CDR3 is TGTGCCAGTAGTATATCGGGGGAGCCCTACAATGAGCAGTTCTTC.